This TCR beta chain was found in a study of type 1 and type 2 diabetes patients (TCRdb year 2016). Looking at the study overall: The cohort comprised fewer than 10 type 1 diabetes patients, a few type 2 diabetes patients and roughly 6 nondiabetic controls recruited in China. Type 2 diabetes patients were used as a disease comparison group for the type 1 diabetes patients. Across the study, CD4+ and CD8+ T cells were positively selected from PBMCs using CD4 or CD8 MicroBeads on MACS columns. Paired-end sequencing of TCRbeta libraries was performed on Illumina HiSeq 2000 or MiSeq instruments. In the study, high-throughput sequencing was used to profile TCRbeta repertoires so that type 1 diabetes, type 2 diabetes and nondiabetic individuals could be compared. Altogether, roughly 19,000,000 paired-end reads were produced across the whole study. V gene usage was similar between roughly 19-cycle and roughly 25-cycle amplification, suggesting similar primer efficiencies and random PCR bias. Beyond this particular receptor, the publication reports: Type 2 diabetes and control samples had highly correlated V and J gene usage patterns, with an average between-sample correlation of approximately 0.97. Type 2 diabetes repertoires showed high diversity, significantly greater than type 1 diabetes repertoires in both CD4+ and CD8+ T cells. Since just a limited number of T2D and control samples were sequenced, some T1D-only HECs might also appear in more T2D or control samples. Type 2 diabetes patients had few highly-expanded CD4+ clones (median one), and those clones made up a median approximately 3.9% of reads. The study groups were not matched for age and gender, which could possibly have biased interpretation.

Sequencing was carried out with an Illumina MiSeq. Genomic DNA from sorted T cell subsets served as template for TCRbeta CDR3 amplification. The TCRbeta CDR3 region was amplified by multiplex PCR using 30 forward and 13 reverse primers. AMPure XP beads were used to purify the PCR products, after which a second roughly 25-cycle PCR added indices and adaptors. Before sequencing, the QIAquick Gel Extraction Kit was used to gel-purify the libraries. The study's own analysis went as follows. Paired-end reads were merged using FLASH and were aligned with IgBLAST to IMGT V, D and J germline references. After reads whose alignment identity to germline references fell below 70% were discarded, around 12 million reads remained study-wide. CDR3 boundaries, reading frame and productivity were assigned according to IMGT definitions. A highly-expanded clone was defined as any clone making up 1% or more of reads, and normalized Shannon entropy served as the measure of diversity. Unpaired two-tailed t-tests were used to test group differences in Shannon entropy. Starting from the raw public reads, TCRdb applied fastp trimming at Q25, assembled clones with MiXCR and retained in-frame beta chains. Identical CDR3 proteins give one entry, which carries the most common genes and DNA. TCRdb, rather than the study authors, made the V and J calls. Counted in this sample were 270,000 or so distinct CDR3 sequences; over 45% of them appeared once. Together, the top ten hold roughly 13% of the sample.

Every diabetic patient fulfilled standard classification criteria for type 1 or type 2 diabetes, and glucose and C-peptide were measured using WHO-recommended methods. Donors were excluded if they had other autoimmune diseases or infections within the previous four weeks. A roughly 10-milliliter sample of peripheral blood was drawn from every participant. LymphoPrep density separation was used to isolate PBMCs. In regard to this clonotype: Its antigen remains unidentified. No much larger clonotype is one base removed from it; base qualities were not supplied.

The CDR3 covers 14 residues, taking in both the cysteine and the phenylalanine. Of the read, only the CDR3 DNA is kept; its 42 bases are in frame from base 1. V and J lose 2 bases and 5 bases, and a span of 10 bases separates them. Based on the germline V gene, the CDR1 and CDR2 sequences are SGHTA and FQGNSA. The sequence joins TRBV7-2 to TRBJ1-5, and possibly TRBD1, on 5 matching bases. Sequences were obtained from peripheral blood mononuclear cells (PBMCs). The receptor comes from a man aged 18-30 years with type 2 diabetes. The CDR3 protein sequence reads: CASSLKGSDQPQHF. The DNA reads as follows: TGTGCCAGCAGCTTAAAGGGGTCGGATCAGCCCCAGCATTTT.